This T cell receptor (beta chain) appears in the sequencing data of a study of T-cell reconstitution after alpha-beta-depleted transplantation in children. TCRbeta library construction was performed incorporating unique molecular identifiers. TCRdb re-derived calls from the PCR reads in MiXCR, one entry per CDR3 protein. Of about 500,000 distinct CDR3 sequences in the sample, about 30% were seen once. This CDR3 has 15 amino acids. Trimming shortened V by 6 bases and J by 2 bases, and 14 bases separated the two germline ends. This chain connects TRBV12-3 or TRBV12-4 to TRBJ1-5, with D perhaps matching TRBD1 (6 bases). The sample consisted of PBMCs from the stem cell graft donor, taken from the stem cell graft. The sequence derives from a human donor who donated a stem cell graft to a child with aplastic anemia. This CDR3 is CASRSSGAGNQPQHF. The CDR3 DNA sequence: TGTGCCAGCAGGTCATCGGGGGCTGGCAATCAGCCCCAGCATTTT.